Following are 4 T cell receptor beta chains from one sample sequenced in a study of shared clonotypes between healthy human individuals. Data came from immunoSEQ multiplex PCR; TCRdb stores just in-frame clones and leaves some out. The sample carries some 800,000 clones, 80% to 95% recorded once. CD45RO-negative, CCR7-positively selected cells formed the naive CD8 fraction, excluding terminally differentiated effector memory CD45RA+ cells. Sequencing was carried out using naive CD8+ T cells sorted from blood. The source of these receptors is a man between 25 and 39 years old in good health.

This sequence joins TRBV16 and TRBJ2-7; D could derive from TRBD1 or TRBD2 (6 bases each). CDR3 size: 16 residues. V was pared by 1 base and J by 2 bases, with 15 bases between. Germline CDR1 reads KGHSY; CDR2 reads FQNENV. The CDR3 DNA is TGTGCCAGCAGCCAATACGGGGGCGAAGCCCCCTACGAGCAGTACTTC. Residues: CASSQYGGEAPYEQYF.

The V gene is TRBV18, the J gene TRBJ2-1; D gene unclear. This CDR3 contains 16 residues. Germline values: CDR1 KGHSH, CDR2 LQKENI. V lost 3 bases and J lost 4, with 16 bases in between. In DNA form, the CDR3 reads TGTGCCAGCTCACCTCCCCCGGCGGCAGCATACAATGAGCAGTTCTTC. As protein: CASSPPPAAAYNEQFF.

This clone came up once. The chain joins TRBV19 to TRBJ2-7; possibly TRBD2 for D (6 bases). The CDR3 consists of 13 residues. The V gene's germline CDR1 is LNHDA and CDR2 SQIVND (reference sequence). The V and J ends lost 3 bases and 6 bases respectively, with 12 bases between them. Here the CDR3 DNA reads TGTGCCAGTAGTATCGGAGGGCCCCTCGAGCAGTACTTC. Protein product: CASSIGGPLEQYF. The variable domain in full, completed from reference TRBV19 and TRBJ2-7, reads DGGITQSPKYLFRKEGQNVTLSCEQNLNHDAMYWYRQDPGQGLRLIYYSQIVNDFQKGDIAEGYSVSREKKESFPLTVTSAQKNPTAFYLCASSIGGPLEQYFGPGTRLTVT.

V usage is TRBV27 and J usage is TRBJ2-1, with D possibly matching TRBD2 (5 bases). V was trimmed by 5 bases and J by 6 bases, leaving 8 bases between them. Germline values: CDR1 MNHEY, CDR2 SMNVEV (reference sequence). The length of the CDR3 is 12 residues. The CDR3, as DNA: TGTGCCAGCAGTAGCGGCCTCAATGAGCAGTTCTTC. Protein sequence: CASSSGLNEQFF.